What follows describes a single T cell receptor (beta chain). Its antigen is not identified. A much larger clone lies one base from this, so it may be a read error. This CDR3 fails to terminate in the conserved phenylalanine or tryptophan, so it likely reflects a read error. Patients were left out if they had other autoimmune diseases, uncontrolled infections, pregnancy or lactation. The data originate from a study of Graves' ophthalmopathy and Graves' hyperthyroidism. Study observations and caveats: Ophthalmopathy progression prediction by the model yielded a sensitivity of about 69% and a specificity of 72.22%. Most expanded clonotypes from thyroid (those above 0.001 frequency) were also found in blood.

TCR beta CDR3 amplification used RNA transcripts. Investigators did first-round RT-PCR with HTBI primers, then second-round multiplex PCR. TCRdb redid the calling of the multiplex PCR reads with MiXCR, one entry per CDR3 protein. Of 600,000 to 650,000 distinct CDR3 sequences in the sample, 22% were seen once. Germline V gives CDR1 MGHDK, CDR2 SYGVNS. V lost 2 bases to trimming and J lost 4 bases, with 8 bases between them. The CDR3 spans 13 residues. The TCR sequence derives from a woman under 30 with stable Graves' hyperthyroidism. Some clones in this sample may be carry-over from other donors' samples. The chain is built from TRBV25-1 and TRBJ2-5; possible D gene TRBD2, 6 bases. The sample taken for sequencing was peripheral blood. The CDR3 sequence is CASSEMGGETQYL. CDR3 nucleotides: TGTGCCAGCAGTGAAATGGGGGGAGAGACCCAGTACCTC.